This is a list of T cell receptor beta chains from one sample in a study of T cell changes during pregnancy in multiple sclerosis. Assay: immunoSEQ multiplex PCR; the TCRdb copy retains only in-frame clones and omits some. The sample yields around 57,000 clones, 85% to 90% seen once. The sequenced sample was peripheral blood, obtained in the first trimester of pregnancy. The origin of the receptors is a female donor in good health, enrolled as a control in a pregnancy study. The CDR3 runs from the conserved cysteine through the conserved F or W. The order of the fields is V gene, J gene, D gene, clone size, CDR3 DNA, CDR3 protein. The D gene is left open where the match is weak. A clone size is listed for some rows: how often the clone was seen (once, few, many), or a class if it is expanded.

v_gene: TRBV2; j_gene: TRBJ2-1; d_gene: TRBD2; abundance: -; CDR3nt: TGTGCCAGCAGCTCACTAGCGGGGGCCCTCAATGAGCAGTTCTTC; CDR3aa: CASSSLAGALNEQFF
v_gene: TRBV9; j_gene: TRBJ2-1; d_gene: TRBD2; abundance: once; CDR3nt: TGTGCCAGCAGCCCTACCGGGGGTAGCGGGGCTTATAGGTACAATGAGCAGTTCTTC; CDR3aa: CASSPTGGSGAYRYNEQFF
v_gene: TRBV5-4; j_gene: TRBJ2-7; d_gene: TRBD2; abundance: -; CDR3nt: TGTGCCAGCAGCTTGTCCCGCGGGGGAAACTACGAGCAGTACTTC; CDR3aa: CASSLSRGGNYEQYF
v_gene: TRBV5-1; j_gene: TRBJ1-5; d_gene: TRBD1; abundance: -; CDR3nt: TGCGCCAGCAGTAAGGGGGCGGACAATCAGCCCCAGCATTTT; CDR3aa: CASSKGADNQPQHF
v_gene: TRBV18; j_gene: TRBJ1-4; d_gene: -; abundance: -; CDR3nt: TGTGCCAGCTCACCTCAAGACCACCACAGCTATGAAAAACTGTTTTTT; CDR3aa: CASSPQDHHSYEKLFF
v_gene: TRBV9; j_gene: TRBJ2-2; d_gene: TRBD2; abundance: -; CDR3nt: TGTGCCAGCAGCCGGGGGAGGGTAGGGAAAGCGAACACCGGGGAGCTGTTTTTT; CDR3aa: CASSRGRVGKANTGELFF
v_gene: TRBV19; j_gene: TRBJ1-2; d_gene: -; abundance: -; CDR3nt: TGTGCCAGTAGTCTATCGTCGGCTAACTATGGCTACACCTTC; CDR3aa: CASSLSSANYGYTF
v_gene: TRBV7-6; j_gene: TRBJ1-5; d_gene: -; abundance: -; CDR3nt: TGTGCCAGCAGCTCGAGACAAGATCAGCCCCAGCATTTT; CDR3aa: CASSSRQDQPQHF
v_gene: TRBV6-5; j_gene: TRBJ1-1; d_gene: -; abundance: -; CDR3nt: TGTGCCAGCAGTTACCGGGCGGGTAACACTGAAGCTTTCTTT; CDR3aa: CASSYRAGNTEAFF
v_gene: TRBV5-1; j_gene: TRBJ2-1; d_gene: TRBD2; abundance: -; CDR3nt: TGCGCCAGCAGGTTGACTAGCGGGGGGACTCATGAGCAGTTCTTC; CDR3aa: CASRLTSGGTHEQFF
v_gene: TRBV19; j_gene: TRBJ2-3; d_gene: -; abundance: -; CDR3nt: TGTGCCAGTAGTATTTTAGCAGATACGCAGTATTTT; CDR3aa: CASSILADTQYF
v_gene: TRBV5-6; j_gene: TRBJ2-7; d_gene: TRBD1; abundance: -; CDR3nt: TGTGCCAGCAGCGGGGACAGGTACTACGAGCAGTACTTC; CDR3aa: CASSGDRYYEQYF
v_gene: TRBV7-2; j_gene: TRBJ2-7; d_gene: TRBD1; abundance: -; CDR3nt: TGTGCCAGCAGCTTAGCGGACAGGGTGGGGGAGCAGTACTTC; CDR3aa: CASSLADRVGEQYF
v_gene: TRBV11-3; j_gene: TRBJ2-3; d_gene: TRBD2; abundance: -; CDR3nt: TGTGCCAGCAGCTCGCGTGGCGGGGGGACAGATACGCAGTATTTT; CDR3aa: CASSSRGGGTDTQYF
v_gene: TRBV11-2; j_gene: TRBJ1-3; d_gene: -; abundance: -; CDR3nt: TGTGCCAGCAGCTTATCGGGGACTGGAAACACCATATATTTT; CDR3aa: CASSLSGTGNTIYF
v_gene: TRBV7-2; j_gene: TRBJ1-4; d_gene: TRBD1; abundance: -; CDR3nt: TGTGCCAGCAGCCTCGGACAGGGGTTCGGGGAAAAACTGTTTTTT; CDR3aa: CASSLGQGFGEKLFF
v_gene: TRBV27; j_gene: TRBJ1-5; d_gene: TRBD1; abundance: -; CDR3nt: TGTGCCAGCAGAAGGACAGGGGGCAATCAGCCCCAGCATTTT; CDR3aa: CASRRTGGNQPQHF
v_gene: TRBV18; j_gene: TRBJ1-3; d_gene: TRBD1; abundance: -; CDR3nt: TGTGCCAGCTCACCTGAGGGACAGGACCACTCTGGAAACACCATATATTTT; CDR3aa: CASSPEGQDHSGNTIYF
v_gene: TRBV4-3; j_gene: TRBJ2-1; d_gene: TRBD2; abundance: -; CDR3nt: TGCGCCAGCAGCCCCGCTAGCGGATCTTACAATGAGCAGTTCTTC; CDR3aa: CASSPASGSYNEQFF
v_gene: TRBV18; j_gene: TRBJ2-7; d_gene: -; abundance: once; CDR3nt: TGTGCCAGCTCACCAATGGTAACAGGGTCTAAATACGAGCAGTACTTC; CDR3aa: CASSPMVTGSKYEQYF
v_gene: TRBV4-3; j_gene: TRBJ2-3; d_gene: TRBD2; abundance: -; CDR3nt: TGCGCCAGCAGCCAGCTCCTCTGGGGGGGTACCACTAGCACAGATACGCAGTATTTT; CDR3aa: CASSQLLWGGTTSTDTQYF
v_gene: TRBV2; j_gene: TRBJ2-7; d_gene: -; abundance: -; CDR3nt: TGTGCCAGCAATGCCGCGGGACCCCGGAGGTACGAGCAGTACTTC; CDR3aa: CASNAAGPRRYEQYF
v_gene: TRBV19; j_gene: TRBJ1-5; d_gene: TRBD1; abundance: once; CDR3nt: TGTGCCAGTAGTATTAGGGCAGGGGGCGCGGATCAGCCCCAGCATTTT; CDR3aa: CASSIRAGGADQPQHF
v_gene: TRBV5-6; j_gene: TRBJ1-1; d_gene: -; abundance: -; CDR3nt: TGTGCCAGCAGCTTGCTAGGGGATGGCACTGAAGCTTTCTTT; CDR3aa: CASSLLGDGTEAFF
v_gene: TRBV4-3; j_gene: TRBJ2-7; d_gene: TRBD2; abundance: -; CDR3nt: TGCGCCAGCAGCCTCAGCGATACTAGCGGGGGGGCCAGGTACTTC; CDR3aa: CASSLSDTSGGARYF
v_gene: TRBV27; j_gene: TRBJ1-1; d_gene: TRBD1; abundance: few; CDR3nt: TGTGCCAGCACAGGGGGCGTGATCACTGAAGCTTTCTTT; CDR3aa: CASTGGVITEAFF
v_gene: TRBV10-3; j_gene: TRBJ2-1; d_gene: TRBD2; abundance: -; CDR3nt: TGTGCCATCAGTGATCCGGGAGGAAATTTGGGGAATGAGCAGTTCTTC; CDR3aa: CAISDPGGNLGNEQFF
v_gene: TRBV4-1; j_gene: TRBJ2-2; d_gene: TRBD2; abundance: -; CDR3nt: TGCGCCAGTGCAAAGATTGCCCACGCGGGGGGAAACGGGGAGCTGTTTTTT; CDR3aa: CASAKIAHAGGNGELFF
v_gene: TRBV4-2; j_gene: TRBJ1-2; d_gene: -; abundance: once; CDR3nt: TGTGCCAGCAGCCAAGATACGGGGGAGGCTGGCGGCTACACCTTC; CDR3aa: CASSQDTGEAGGYTF
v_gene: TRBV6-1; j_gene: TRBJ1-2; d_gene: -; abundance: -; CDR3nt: TGTGCCAGCAGTGAGGACACGGGAGCCGGCTACACCTTC; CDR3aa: CASSEDTGAGYTF
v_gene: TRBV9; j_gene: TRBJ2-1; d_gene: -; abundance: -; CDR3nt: TGTGCCAGCAGCGTAGCCACCAGGGCGAATGAGCAGTTCTTC; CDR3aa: CASSVATRANEQFF